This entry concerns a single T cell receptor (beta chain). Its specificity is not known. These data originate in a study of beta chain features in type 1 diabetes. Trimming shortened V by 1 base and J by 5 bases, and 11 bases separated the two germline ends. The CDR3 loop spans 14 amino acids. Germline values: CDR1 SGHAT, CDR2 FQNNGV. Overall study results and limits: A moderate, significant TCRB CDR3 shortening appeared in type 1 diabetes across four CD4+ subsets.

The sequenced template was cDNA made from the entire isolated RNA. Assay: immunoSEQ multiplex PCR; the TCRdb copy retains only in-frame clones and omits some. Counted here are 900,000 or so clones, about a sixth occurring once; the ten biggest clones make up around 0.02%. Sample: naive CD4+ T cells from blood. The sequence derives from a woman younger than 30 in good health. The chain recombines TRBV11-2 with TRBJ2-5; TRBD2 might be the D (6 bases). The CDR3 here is CASSLGGVRETQYF. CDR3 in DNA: TGTGCCAGCAGCTTAGGGGGGGTAAGGGAGACCCAGTACTTC. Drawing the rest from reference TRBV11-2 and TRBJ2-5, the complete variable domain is EAGVAQSPRYKIIEKRQSVAFWCNPISGHATLYWYQQILGQGPKLLIQFQNNGVVDDSQLPKDRFSAERLKGVDSTLKIQPAKLEDSAVYLCASSLGGVRETQYFGPGTRLLVL.